The clone carrying this T cell receptor (beta chain) appeared a single time. These data come from a study of glioma-infiltrating T cells after dendritic cell vaccination. Study information: Autologous tumor lysate was loaded overnight onto monocyte-derived dendritic cells grown 6 to 7 days with IL-4 and GM-CSF. At biweekly intervals, patients got three intradermal dendritic cell vaccine injections.

Germline loops: CDR1 SGHRS, CDR2 YFSETQ. The CDR3 extends over 16 amino acids. V was trimmed by 0 bases and J by 1 base, leaving 11 bases between them. The time point denotes: after dendritic cell vaccination, including at tumor progression/relapse. Before vaccination, two weeks after the third vaccination, and at progression, PBMC were collected. Input was approximately 1.8 ug genomic DNA, or all available if less. TCRdb keeps only in-frame clones here, not all; method: immunoSEQ multiplex PCR. The table records approximately 50,000 clones, 75% to 90% of them present only once. This chain links TRBV5-1 with TRBJ1-3; TRBD1 might be the D (5 bases). The receptor was derived from a human donor with glioblastoma. The sequences come from blood, collected after dendritic cell vaccination. CDR3 nucleotides: TGCGCCAGCAGCTTGGAAGGGGTATCGTCTGGAAACACCATATATTTT. This sequence encodes CASSLEGVSSGNTIYF.